This T cell receptor beta chain was recorded in a study of cytomegalovirus exposure and HLA in healthy donors. Overall study results and limits: Per a prior analysis, the majority of TCR beta V segments were productive roughly 87% or roughly 30% of the time.

This PCR relied on a set of 60 Vbeta primers and 13 Jbeta primers. Sequenced by immunoSEQ multiplex PCR; TCRdb stores in-frame clones only, minus some. The sample has around 120,000 clones, more than 65% seen once. The CDR3 runs to 13 residues. The junction had 6 bases not matched to a gene; V was cut back by 3 bases and J by 8 bases. The germline V gene encodes CDR1 SGHAT and CDR2 FQNNGV. This clone appeared a few times. Its antigen remains unidentified. Sequenced input: PBMCs. The source is a woman aged 55-69 years in good health and CMV-seropositive. V is TRBV11-2 and J is TRBJ1-2; 7 positions agree with TRBD1. The CDR3 sequence: CASSLDRMQGYTF. CDR3 sequence (DNA): TGTGCCAGCAGCTTGGACAGGATGCAGGGCTACACCTTC. The whole variable domain, remainder taken from reference TRBV11-2 and TRBJ1-2, is EAGVAQSPRYKIIEKRQSVAFWCNPISGHATLYWYQQILGQGPKLLIQFQNNGVVDDSQLPKDRFSAERLKGVDSTLKIQPAKLEDSAVYLCASSLDRMQGYTFGSGTRLTVV.